There are many counts of the clone carrying this T cell receptor (beta chain). Antigen specificity is unknown. With 10-nucleotide random UMIs, 5'RACE was used to make the cDNA. Every sequencing run gave over 180 million TCR-beta sequences, taken from 15-18 subjects. MiXCR, applied by TCRdb to the 5' RACE reads, yields one record per CDR3 protein. Of 46,000 or so distinct CDR3 sequences in the sample, roughly 4.1% were seen once. The data are from a study of neurological immune-mediated disorders. Notes on the study in general: Clinical and MRI features did not associate with the cluster found in multiple sclerosis patients.

The TCR sequence derives from a woman between 55 and 75 years old with multiple sclerosis. The sequenced sample was PBMCs.

CDR3 sequence: CASSLVGTQLRIGELFF. The DNA of the CDR3 is TGTGCCAGCAGCTTGGTTGGGACACAACTACGGATCGGGGAGCTGTTTTTT. This chain joins TRBV5-6 and TRBJ2-2; the D gene is possibly TRBD1 (6 bases). Germline V gene data show CDR1 as SGHDT and CDR2 as YYEEEE. The CDR3 covers 17 residues. V dropped 0 bases and J dropped 7 bases, with 19 bases sitting between them.